These T cell receptor beta chains were read from a single sample in a study of identical twins. TCRdb re-called the 5' RACE reads through MiXCR, storing one row per CDR3 protein. The sample lists 250,000 to 350,000 distinct CDR3 sequences; roughly 8.6% were seen once. These data were likewise used in another study, on yellow fever vaccine responses in identical twins.

Sequencing was carried out using CD8+ T cells sorted from blood. The source is a woman aged 18-35 years in good health. CDR3s include the opening cysteine and the closing phenylalanine or tryptophan. Fields, in order: J gene, clone size, V gene, CDR3 length, CDR3 protein. A row's size may be missing; if present it is once, few, many or a size class.

>TRBJ2-1|few|TRBV6-1|15
CASSFFRDPYNEQFF
>TRBJ2-3|many|TRBV11-2|15
CASSTGTASTDTQYF
>TRBJ2-6|few|TRBV25-1|23
CASSEVGVTESRPNRAGANVLTF
>TRBJ2-1|many|TRBV6-2/TRBV6-3|11
CASSYGNEQFF
>TRBJ2-7|NA|TRBV25-1|13
CASSGTVTYEQYF
>TRBJ2-7|NA|TRBV14|18
CASSQDYRDSRRSYEQYF
>TRBJ2-5|NA|TRBV11-2|14
CASSSMQGGETQYF
>TRBJ2-7|many|TRBV28|12
CASSFRGREQYF
>TRBJ2-7|NA|TRBV27|13
CASRNPGFYEQYF
>TRBJ2-5|NA|TRBV20-1|16
CSALGLAGDFEETQYF
>TRBJ2-5|NA|TRBV4-3|15
CASSQGPGRGETQYF
>TRBJ2-1|few|TRBV13|11
CASSQLDEQFF
>TRBJ1-6|many|TRBV12-3/TRBV12-4|13
CAGGAFGNSPLHF
>TRBJ2-7|many|TRBV7-9|14
CASSLSTTAYEQYF
>TRBJ2-1|many|TRBV24-1|16
CATRGLAGEDRDEQFF
>TRBJ2-7|NA|TRBV11-2|14
CASSNQGAAHEQYF
>TRBJ2-2|NA|TRBV27|16
CASSPTGGGMVGELFF
>TRBJ2-1|NA|TRBV24-1|16
CATSVGRQGFYNEQFF
>TRBJ2-4|many|TRBV6-2/TRBV6-3|10
CASSGDIQYF
>TRBJ2-3|NA|TRBV6-6|15
CASSYSAGGSDTQYF
>TRBJ2-1|few|TRBV7-2|14
CASSLAEAGGLEFF